One TCR beta chain is described in this entry. Its antigen is unknown. This CDR3 contains 13 residues. Germline loops: CDR1 DFQATT, CDR2 SNEGSKA (reference sequence). V trimming: 2 bases; J trimming: 3 bases; junction bases outside the gene matches: 3. This specimen comes from a study of Graves' ophthalmopathy and Graves' hyperthyroidism. Points from the study as a whole: Among expanded thyroid clonotypes above 0.001 frequency, most also occurred in blood.

RNA transcripts served as template for amplifying TCR beta CDR3 sequences. The library came from an HTBI-primed first-round RT-PCR and a second-round multiplex PCR. From the multiplex PCR reads, TCRdb called clonotypes with MiXCR, one entry per CDR3 protein. This table has over 650,000 distinct CDR3 sequences, over 40% appearing once. PBMCs were density-gradient isolated from roughly 10 ml fresh blood. The chain couples TRBV20-1 to TRBJ2-7, with 8 positions matching TRBD1. The specimen sequenced was peripheral blood. The sequence derives from an adult man with Graves' ophthalmopathy. DNA of the CDR3: TGCAGTGCTAGAAGAGGACAGGGCTACGAGCAGTACTTC. It yields the protein CSARRGQGYEQYF.